This T cell receptor (beta chain) was identified during a study of blood T cells in healthy people across ages. V was pared by 3 bases and J by 4 bases, with 11 bases between. Per the germline V gene, CDR1 is DFQATT and CDR2 is SNEGSKA (reference sequence). The CDR3 runs to 13 residues. The second PCR ran about 6 to 11 cycles with a sample-barcoded 5' primer and J-beta primers. MiXCR, applied by TCRdb to the 5' RACE reads, yields one record per CDR3 protein. The sample has over 1,500,000 distinct CDR3 sequences, less than 50% seen once; the top ten hold less than 2.5%. This TCR was recovered from a woman aged 40 to 50 in good health. The V gene is TRBV20-1, the J gene TRBJ2-3, with D possibly matching TRBD2 (6 bases). Source material: blood. CDR3 amino acids: CSASGSRADTQYF. CDR3 nucleotides: TGCAGTGCTAGCGGGAGTAGGGCAGATACGCAGTATTTT.